Listed below are T cell receptor beta chains from one sample, sequenced in a study of shared clonotypes between healthy human individuals. The data were produced by immunoSEQ multiplex PCR, yet TCRdb's version contains in-frame clones alone and is incomplete. This table has roughly 2.1 million clones, under 95% appearing once. Sequences were obtained from naive CD8+ T cells from PBMCs. All receptors come from a man between 18 and 29 years old in good health. Some clones in this sample may be carry-over from other donors' samples. Each CDR3 is given with its conserved first and last residue. A D gene is named only where the DNA matches it firmly. Part of the rows lack a size; the others show once, few, many or a class for expanded clones.

TRBJ2-5 . TRBD2 TRBV11-2 TGTGCCAGCAGCTTCGGGACTAGCGGGAGTTGGGGGCAAGAGACCCAGTACTTC CASSFGTSGSWGQETQYF
TRBJ1-3 . TRBD1 TRBV28 TGTGCCAGCAGTCCGGGGACAGCGATCCTTGGAAACACCATATATTTT CASSPGTAILGNTIYF
TRBJ2-3 . . TRBV29-1 TGCAGCGTTCTAGGGTCAGATACGCAGTATTTT CSVLGSDTQYF
TRBJ2-1 . . TRBV5-1 TGCGCCAGCAGCCCGGGTCCTAGGCCTGACAATGAGCAGTTCTTC CASSPGPRPDNEQFF
TRBJ1-2 . . TRBV10-1 TGCGCCAGCAGTGATAATACTAACTATGGCTACACCTTC CASSDNTNYGYTF
TRBJ1-5 . . TRBV28 TGTGCCAGCAGTTTTTTGGGTATTCAGCCCCAGCATTTT CASSFLGIQPQHF
TRBJ2-3 . TRBD2 TRBV27 TGTGCCAGCAGTTTAGAGCGGGGTATCGCAGATACGCAGTATTTT CASSLERGIADTQYF
TRBJ2-2 . TRBD1 TRBV5-4 TGTGCCAGCAGCCTGACAGGGGCCGAGGCCGGGGAGCTGTTTTTT CASSLTGAEAGELFF
TRBJ2-3 . . TRBV2 TGTGCCAGCAGATCCAACACAGATACGCAGTATTTT CASRSNTDTQYF
TRBJ2-1 . . TRBV29-1 TGCAGCGTTAAGAGCAACAATGAGCAGTTCTTC CSVKSNNEQFF
TRBJ2-7 . . TRBV27 TGTGCCAGCAGTTTATCCGCTTGGAGGGTTGAGCAGTACTTC CASSLSAWRVEQYF
TRBJ2-5 . TRBD2 TRBV7-2 TGTGCCAGCAGCTCGGGGGACAGCGGGTTGCGGGAGGGCCACGAGACCCAGTACTTC CASSSGDSGLREGHETQYF
TRBJ1-1 . . TRBV4-2 TGTGCCAGCAGCCAGTGGGGCGGGTCGGGCAACACTGAAGCTTTCTTT CASSQWGGSGNTEAFF
TRBJ2-7 . . TRBV30 TGTGCCTGGAATCCCGGTATCCTCTACGAGCAGTACTTC CAWNPGILYEQYF
TRBJ2-5 once . TRBV7-9 TGTGCCAGCACCAAGGTCGTCGGTCTAGAACAAGAGACCCAGTACTTC CASTKVVGLEQETQYF
TRBJ1-1 once . TRBV11-2 TGTGCCAGCAGCTTAGGCTCGAACACTGAAGCTTTCTTT CASSLGSNTEAFF
TRBJ2-7 . . TRBV27 TGTGCCAGCAGTTTATTACAGGGAAACGAGCAGTACTTC CASSLLQGNEQYF
TRBJ2-7 . . TRBV28 TGTGCCAGCAGTTTCGAGGAAACCCTCGAGCAGTACTTC CASSFEETLEQYF
TRBJ2-7 once TRBD2 TRBV27 TGTGCCAGCAGTTTAGCAGCGGGATACGACGAGCAGTACTTC CASSLAAGYDEQYF
TRBJ2-7 once . TRBV5-4 TGTGCCAGCAGCCGCGGGCCAACCTACGAGCAGTACTTC CASSRGPTYEQYF
TRBJ2-7 . TRBD2 TRBV5-4 TGTGCCAGCAGTTTTGCTAGCGGGAGTCTTTGGGAGCAGTACTTC CASSFASGSLWEQYF
TRBJ2-5 . TRBD2 TRBV7-2 TGTGCCAGCACCGGGACTAGCGGGAGCCGAGAGACCCAGTACTTC CASTGTSGSRETQYF
TRBJ2-7 . . TRBV11-2 TGTGCCAGCAGCTTAGGGGTCCCCTACGAGCAGTACTTC CASSLGVPYEQYF
TRBJ2-7 . . TRBV11-1 TGTGCCAGCAGCCCCTATCGTGGTGCGGGGTCCTACTACGAGCAGTACTTC CASSPYRGAGSYYEQYF
TRBJ2-7 . . TRBV7-9 TGTGCCAGCAGCGGATCCCGGTACAGGGCCTCCTACGAGCAGTACTTC CASSGSRYRASYEQYF
TRBJ2-1 . . TRBV4-1 TGCGCCAGCAGCCAATACGGGGCATACAATGAGCAGTTCTTC CASSQYGAYNEQFF
TRBJ2-7 . TRBD2 TRBV28 TGTGCCAGCAGTAAGAGACCAGCGGGAGCACCCTCCTACGAGCAGTACTTC CASSKRPAGAPSYEQYF
TRBJ2-7 . TRBD2 TRBV7-9 TGTGCCAGCAGCCCCGGACTAGCGGCCAACTACGAGCAGTACTTC CASSPGLAANYEQYF
TRBJ2-2 . . TRBV27 TGTGCCAGCAGTTACAGAGTAAGCGCCGGGGAGCTGTTTTTT CASSYRVSAGELFF
TRBJ1-1 once . TRBV10-2 TGCGCCAGCAGTGAGGGTCAGGCCAAAGGGAGGACTGAAGCTTTCTTT CASSEGQAKGRTEAFF
TRBJ2-7 . TRBD2 TRBV4-2 TGTGCCAGCAGCCCCCGGGTCGGGGGGTCCTACGAGCAGTACTTC CASSPRVGGSYEQYF